This T cell receptor beta chain was retrieved from a study of patients and donors after allogeneic stem cell transplantation. J lost 1 base, V lost 5 bases, and 7 bases had no gene match. This CDR3 has 15 residues. One entry per CDR3 protein, called by TCRdb with MiXCR from the RT-PCR reads. The repertoire holds about 200,000 distinct CDR3 sequences, with 35% to 45% as singletons. The source is a human donor who was either an allogeneic HSCT recipient or a stem cell or donor lymphocyte infusion donor (not recorded which). It is not recorded whose cells these are; they may come from a transplant donor. Sequenced material: blood, either unsorted or a sorted T cell fraction (not recorded which). The chain joins TRBV12-3 or TRBV12-4 to TRBJ2-7; 8 bases agree with TRBD2. The CDR3 is CASSNPSGGSYEQYF. In DNA, the CDR3 is TGTGCCAGCAGTAACCCCAGCGGGGGATCCTACGAGCAGTACTTC.